A few counts support the clone carrying this TCR beta chain. Antigen unknown. These data belong to a study of identical twins. General study findings and limits: Insertion counts were lower in abundant cord blood beta clonotypes, a trend that memory repertoires did not show. Out-of-frame alpha sequences shared by twins showed excess low generation probability.

There are 13 residues in the CDR3. CDR1 and CDR2 (germline): ENHRY, SYGVKD. The J segment lost 5 bases and the V segment lost 5 bases, leaving 3 bases of the junction unmatched. Carrying unique molecular identifiers, the cDNA also gained a universal primer site through template switching. TCRdb re-derived calls from the 5' RACE reads in MiXCR, one entry per CDR3 protein. The repertoire holds just under 550,000 distinct CDR3 sequences, with roughly 15% as singletons. These records were also assigned to another study, of yellow fever vaccine responses in identical twins.

The V call is TRBV10-3, the J call TRBJ2-1, with 7 bases that match TRBD2. This sequence originates from a woman between 18 and 30 years old in good health. The source material was CD4+ T cells sorted from blood. CDR3 region: CAISSGTNNEQFF. The CDR3 nucleotides are TGTGCCATCAGTAGCGGGACCAACAATGAGCAGTTCTTC.